This T cell receptor (beta chain) was observed in a study of sequential checkpoint blockade in melanoma. Study at large: Patients were randomized 1:1 to nivolumab-then-ipilimumab or ipilimumab-then-nivolumab first-line. After both sequences, patients received maintenance nivolumab.

Profiled with immunoSEQ multiplex PCR; TCRdb holds only in-frame clones, not every one. The top ten clones hold roughly 12% of a sample with 20,000 to 25,000 clones, almost 85% of them seen once. Germline V gene sequence: CDR1 LNHDA, CDR2 SQIVND (reference sequence). The V segment lost 1 base and the J segment 3 bases; nucleotides outside the gene matches: 1. The CDR3 totals 14 residues. Indicated treatment: randomized to nivolumab then ipilimumab (arm A) or the reverse (arm B). No patient had prior DNA-damaging chemotherapy. From thawed PBMCs, live CD3+CD8+ cells negative for CD19 and CD56 were sorted.

The chain couples TRBV19 to TRBJ2-3; TRBD1 agrees at 7 bases. The material sequenced was CD8+ T cells sorted from blood (inferred from file names), taken from a patient given nivolumab and ipilimumab in sequence. This TCR was recovered from a human donor with melanoma. The DNA for the CDR3 is TGTGCCAGTAGTATAGGCAGGGGGACAGATACGCAGTATTTT. It specifies CASSIGRGTDTQYF.